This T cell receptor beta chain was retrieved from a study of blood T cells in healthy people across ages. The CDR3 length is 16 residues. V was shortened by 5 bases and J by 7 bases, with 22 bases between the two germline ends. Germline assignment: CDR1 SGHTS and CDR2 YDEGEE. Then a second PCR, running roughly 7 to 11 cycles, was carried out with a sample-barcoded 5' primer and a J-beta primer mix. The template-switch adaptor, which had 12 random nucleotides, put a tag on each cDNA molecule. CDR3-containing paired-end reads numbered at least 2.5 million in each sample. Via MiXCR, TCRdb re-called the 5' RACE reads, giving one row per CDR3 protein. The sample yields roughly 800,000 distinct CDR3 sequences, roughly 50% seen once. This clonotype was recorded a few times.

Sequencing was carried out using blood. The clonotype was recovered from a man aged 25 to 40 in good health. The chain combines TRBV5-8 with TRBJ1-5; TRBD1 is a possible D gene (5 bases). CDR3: CASSIGTAVRWQPQHF. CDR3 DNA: TGTGCCAGCAGTATTGGGACGGCGGTGAGGTGGCAGCCCCAGCATTTT.